This T cell receptor beta chain was obtained from a study of blood T cell repertoires in COVID-19. Study-wide background: Samples representing acute and convalescent COVID-19 were sourced from the United States, Italy and Spain. Sample material is recorded as cDNA or gDNA derived from T cells, B-cell-depleted T cells, or PBMCs.

As originally analysed: Reference gene primers were amplified, and this amplification served to estimate nucleated cell counts. This table comes from immunoSEQ multiplex PCR, and its TCRdb copy is limited to in-frame clones, with some not included. V, J and clone size were drawn from that table, and D and trimming were deduced from the DNA. This repertoire shows about 100,000 clones, around four fifths found once; its top ten account for approximately 30%. This CDR3 has 13 amino acids. V dropped 0 bases and J dropped 5 bases, with 5 bases sitting between them. Germline CDR1 SGHRS, CDR2 YFSETQ. This clone occurred many times.

The chain uses TRBV5-1 and TRBJ1-4; possibly TRBD1 for D (5 bases). The sequence derives from a man aged 70 or older with active or convalescent COVID-19. The sample consisted of peripheral blood. The CDR3 DNA sequence: TGCGCCAGCAGCTTGGCAGGGAATGAAAAACTGTTTTTT. Its translation: CASSLAGNEKLFF.